This TCR beta chain emerged from a study of response to subunit inactivated influenza vaccine. TCRdb re-called the RT-PCR reads through MiXCR, storing one row per CDR3 protein. The sample has 500,000 to 600,000 distinct CDR3 sequences; about 17% are singletons. Findings and limits, study-wide: It was suggested by the authors that few new T cells are recruited by each seasonal influenza vaccination.

Remarks on this clonotype: What it binds is not known.

CDR1 is SGHTA and CDR2 is FQGNSA in the germline V gene. V was cut by 3 bases and J by 3 bases, with 14 bases left in between. This CDR3 spans 15 amino acids. The chain employs TRBV7-2 and TRBJ1-1; D possibly corresponds to TRBD1 (5 bases). Sequencing was performed on CD4+ T cells sorted from PBMCs, taken less than 30 months after vaccination. The TCR was taken from a man aged 45 to 70 who received an inactivated influenza vaccine. CDR3 DNA sequence: TGTGCCAGCAGCTTTAATAGGGGTATGTACACTGAAGCTTTCTTT. This encodes CASSFNRGMYTEAFF. Using reference TRBV7-2 and TRBJ1-1 for the parts outside the CDR3, the full variable domain is GAGVSQSPSNKVTEKGKDVELRCDPISGHTALYWYRQSLGQGLEFLIYFQGNSAPDKSGLPSDRFSAERTGGSVSTLTIQRTQQEDSAVYLCASSFNRGMYTEAFFGQGTRLTVV.